Presented here are 19 T cell receptor beta chains from one specimen sequenced in a study of PD-L1 blockade in urothelial cancer. Clones were sequenced by immunoSEQ multiplex PCR, and TCRdb holds only the in-frame ones, with some missing. This sample carries approximately 72,000 clones, 70% to 90% of them seen once, and the ten largest clones take about 15%. Indicated time point: pretreatment peripheral blood. The specimen comprised PBMCs, sampled around atezolizumab (anti-PD-L1) treatment. These receptors all stem from a man in his 60s with urothelial cancer.

This clone was recorded many times. The J gene is TRBJ2-1, the V gene TRBV5-1, with a tentative D call TRBD2 (6 bases). V gave up 7 bases and J gave up 12 bases, with 20 bases separating them. The length of the CDR3 is 13 residues. The germline V gene has CDR1 SGHRS and CDR2 YFSETQ. The CDR3 nucleotides are TGCGCCAGCCGGACATCTGTGCGGGATAGGCAGTTCTTC. Translated: CASRTSVRDRQFF.

This rearrangement joins TRBV9 to TRBJ2-4; D is unresolved. The CDR3 is made up of 14 amino acids. Looked up from germline, CDR1 is SGDLS and CDR2 is YYNGEE. Deletions cut 2 bases from V and 7 bases from J, with 13 bases between. For the CDR3, the DNA is TGTGCCAGCAGCGTTTCTTCGGGTTGGAACATTCAGTACTTC. This codes for CASSVSSGWNIQYF. Together with reference TRBV9 and TRBJ2-4, the CDR3 gives the full variable domain: DSGVTQTPKHLITATGQRVTLRCSPRSGDLSVYWYQQSLDQGLQFLIQYYNGEERAKGNILERFSAQQFPDLHSELNLSSLELGDSALYFCASSVSSGWNIQYFGAGTRLSVL.

The rearrangement joins TRBV28 to TRBJ2-3; a possible D gene is TRBD2 (5 bases). CDR3 length: 15 amino acids. Trimming shortened V by 3 bases and J by 1 base, and 11 bases separated the two germline ends. From germline, CDR1 is MDHEN and CDR2 SYDVKM. CDR3 DNA sequence: TGTGCCAGCAGTTTTGTCGGGATGGGCACAGATACGCAGTATTTT. Its translation is CASSFVGMGTDTQYF.

J is TRBJ1-4 and V is TRBV18, with TRBD1 as a possible D gene (6 bases). Per germline, CDR1 KGHSH and CDR2 LQKENI. V was cut by 0 bases and J by 8 bases, with 13 bases left in between. The CDR3 totals 15 residues. The CDR3 loop is CASSPPGRGEEKLFF. CDR3 nucleotide sequence: TGTGCCAGCTCACCACCGGGCAGGGGTGAGGAAAAACTGTTTTTT.

This chain joins TRBV5-1 and TRBJ1-2; D gene unclear. Trimming took 4 bases from V and 4 from J, leaving 17 bases between them. There are 15 residues in the CDR3. Germline V gene sequence: CDR1 SGHRS, CDR2 YFSETQ. The CDR3 region has the DNA TGCGCCAGCAGCCAACTGGTGGGGAGTCCCTATGGCTACACCTTC. Translating gives CASSQLVGSPYGYTF.

As DNA, the CDR3 is TGTGCCAGCAAACGGACAGGGCTTATGAACACTGAAGCTTTCTTT. Protein sequence: CASKRTGLMNTEAFF. J is TRBJ1-1 and V is TRBV5-8; 8 bases agree with TRBD1. This CDR3 region has 15 residues. The J segment lost 0 bases and the V segment lost 6 bases, leaving 7 bases of the junction unmatched. CDR1 is SGHTS and CDR2 is YDEGEE in the germline V gene.

The V gene is TRBV30, the J gene TRBJ1-3, with 7 bases matching TRBD1. V gave up 1 base and J gave up 0 bases; unmatched junction bases: 6. The CDR3 has 16 residues. Germline V gene lookup returns CDR1 GTSNPN and CDR2 SVGIG (reference sequence). The CDR3 DNA reads as TGTGCCTGGAGTGGGGGGGACAGTCGCTCTGGAAACACCATATATTTT. Encoded protein: CAWSGGDSRSGNTIYF.

V gene TRBV5-1 combines with J gene TRBJ2-3; 10 nucleotides agree with TRBD1. The V and J ends lost 2 bases and 2 bases, in that order; junction bases with no gene match: 5. From germline, CDR1 is SGHRS and CDR2 YFSETQ. The CDR3 consists of 16 residues. This chain's CDR3 is CASSFRDRGDTDTQYF. The CDR3 nucleotides are TGCGCCAGCAGCTTTCGGGACAGGGGTGACACAGATACGCAGTATTTT.

The CDR3 DNA sequence: TGTGCCTGGAGCCGGCTGACAGGGGAAAATTCACCCCTCCACTTT. This encodes CAWSRLTGENSPLHF. This chain links TRBV30 with TRBJ1-6, with 8 positions matching TRBD1. With 3 bases clipped from V and 7 bases from J, the junction kept 8 bases outside the gene matches. The germline V gene encodes CDR1 GTSNPN and CDR2 SVGIG (reference sequence). The CDR3 runs to 15 residues.

The V call is TRBV6-5, the J call TRBJ2-2; D not certain. The germline V gene encodes CDR1 MNHEY and CDR2 SVGAGI. The V end lost 0 bases, the J end lost 0 bases, and 5 bases lay between the germline ends. CDR3 size: 15 residues. As DNA, the CDR3 is TGTGCCAGCAGTTACTCGCGTGCGAACACCGGGGAGCTGTTTTTT. This gives the protein CASSYSRANTGELFF.

V and J are TRBV18 and TRBJ1-4; D is unresolved. The germline V gene encodes CDR1 KGHSH and CDR2 LQKENI. The CDR3 runs 14 residues. The ends were cut back, 6 bases at V and 5 bases at J, with 13 bases in the middle. CDR3 protein: CASSPGSRNEKLFF. Written as DNA, the CDR3 is TGTGCCAGCTCCCCGGGGAGTCGAAATGAAAAACTGTTTTTT. Full variable domain (outside the CDR3, taken from reference TRBV18 and TRBJ1-4): NAGVMQNPRHLVRRRGQEARLRCSPMKGHSHVYWYRQLPEEGLKFMVYLQKENIIDESGMPKERFSAEFPKEGPSILRIQQVVRGDSAAYFCASSPGSRNEKLFFGSGTQLSVL.

This chain connects TRBV21-1 to TRBJ1-1; the table gives TRBD1 as D, unverified against the DNA. TRBV21-1 is classified as a pseudogene. The CDR3 totals 16 residues. In DNA form, the CDR3 reads TGTGCCAGCAGCAAAGGGGAGACAGGGGGAAACACTGAAGCTTTCTTT. Protein: CASSKGETGGNTEAFF.

This clone has only a few counts. This chain connects TRBV2 to TRBJ1-2; tentative D call: TRBD1 (6 bases). Looked up from germline, CDR1 is SNHLY and CDR2 is FYNNEI. The V gene lost 2 bases and the J gene lost 4 bases, with 8 bases spanning the gap. The CDR3 contains 13 residues. CDR3 nucleotides: TGTGCCAGCAGTGAATGGACAGTCTATGGCTACACCTTC. Translation gives CASSEWTVYGYTF.

CDR3 in DNA: TGTGCCAGCAGCCACAAGGGGTTATACGAGCAGTACTTC. It is translated as CASSHKGLYEQYF. The V and J genes are TRBV11-3 and TRBJ2-7; D might be TRBD1 (5 bases). Germline V gene sequence: CDR1 SGHNT, CDR2 YENEEA. V lost 5 bases and J 4 bases, leaving 12 bases between the germline ends. This CDR3 has 13 amino acids.

The CDR3 reads CAWEYRDRVNYGYTF. CDR3 sequence (DNA): TGTGCCTGGGAATACCGGGACAGGGTGAACTATGGCTACACCTTC. The gene calls are TRBV30 and TRBJ1-2; 9 bases are shared with TRBD1. The length of the CDR3 is 15 residues. Germline trimming cut 5 bases from V and 2 bases from J; bases unmatched to any gene: 9. CDR1 GTSNPN and CDR2 SVGIG come from the germline V gene (reference sequence).

V gene TRBV6-5 combines with J gene TRBJ1-1; maybe TRBD1 (5 bases). Germline V gene sequence: CDR1 MNHEY, CDR2 SVGAGI. Trimming shortened V by 4 bases and J by 1 base, and 10 bases separated the two germline ends. The CDR3 spans 14 residues. The CDR3 nucleotides read TGTGCCAGCAGTTTAGGGGTATCGAACACTGAAGCTTTCTTT. This translates into CASSLGVSNTEAFF.

This clone has only a few counts. This rearrangement joins TRBV5-6 to TRBJ2-5; 10 nucleotides agree with TRBD1. Trimming cost V 3 bases and J 0 bases; bases outside gene matches: 5. Germline V gene sequence: CDR1 SGHDT, CDR2 YYEEEE. The CDR3 is 16 amino acids. The CDR3 is CASSWRGQGYQETQYF. CDR3 in DNA: TGTGCCAGCAGCTGGAGGGGACAGGGGTACCAAGAGACCCAGTACTTC.

The chain uses TRBV11-2 and TRBJ1-3; D unclear. V lost 8 bases to trimming and J lost 1 base, with 6 bases between them. The CDR3 consists of 12 residues. Looked up from germline, CDR1 is SGHAT and CDR2 is FQNNGV. The CDR3 sequence: CASRGSGNTIYF. The CDR3 nucleotides read TGTGCCAGCCGAGGTTCTGGAAACACCATATATTTT.

This chain joins TRBV5-5 and TRBJ2-5, with 9 bases that match TRBD2. From germline, CDR1 is SGHKS and CDR2 YYEKEE (reference sequence). This CDR3 has 15 residues. Germline trimming cut 1 base from V and 4 bases from J; bases unmatched to any gene: 5. The CDR3 region has the DNA TGTGCCAGCAGCTTGTTAGCGGGGGACTTAGAGACCCAGTACTTC. This codes for CASSLLAGDLETQYF. Full variable domain (missing parts from reference TRBV5-5 and TRBJ2-5): DAGVTQSPTHLIKTRGQQVTLRCSPISGHKSVSWYQQVLGQGPQFIFQYYEKEERGRGNFPDRFSARQFPNYSSELNVNALLLGDSALYLCASSLLAGDLETQYFGPGTRLLVL.